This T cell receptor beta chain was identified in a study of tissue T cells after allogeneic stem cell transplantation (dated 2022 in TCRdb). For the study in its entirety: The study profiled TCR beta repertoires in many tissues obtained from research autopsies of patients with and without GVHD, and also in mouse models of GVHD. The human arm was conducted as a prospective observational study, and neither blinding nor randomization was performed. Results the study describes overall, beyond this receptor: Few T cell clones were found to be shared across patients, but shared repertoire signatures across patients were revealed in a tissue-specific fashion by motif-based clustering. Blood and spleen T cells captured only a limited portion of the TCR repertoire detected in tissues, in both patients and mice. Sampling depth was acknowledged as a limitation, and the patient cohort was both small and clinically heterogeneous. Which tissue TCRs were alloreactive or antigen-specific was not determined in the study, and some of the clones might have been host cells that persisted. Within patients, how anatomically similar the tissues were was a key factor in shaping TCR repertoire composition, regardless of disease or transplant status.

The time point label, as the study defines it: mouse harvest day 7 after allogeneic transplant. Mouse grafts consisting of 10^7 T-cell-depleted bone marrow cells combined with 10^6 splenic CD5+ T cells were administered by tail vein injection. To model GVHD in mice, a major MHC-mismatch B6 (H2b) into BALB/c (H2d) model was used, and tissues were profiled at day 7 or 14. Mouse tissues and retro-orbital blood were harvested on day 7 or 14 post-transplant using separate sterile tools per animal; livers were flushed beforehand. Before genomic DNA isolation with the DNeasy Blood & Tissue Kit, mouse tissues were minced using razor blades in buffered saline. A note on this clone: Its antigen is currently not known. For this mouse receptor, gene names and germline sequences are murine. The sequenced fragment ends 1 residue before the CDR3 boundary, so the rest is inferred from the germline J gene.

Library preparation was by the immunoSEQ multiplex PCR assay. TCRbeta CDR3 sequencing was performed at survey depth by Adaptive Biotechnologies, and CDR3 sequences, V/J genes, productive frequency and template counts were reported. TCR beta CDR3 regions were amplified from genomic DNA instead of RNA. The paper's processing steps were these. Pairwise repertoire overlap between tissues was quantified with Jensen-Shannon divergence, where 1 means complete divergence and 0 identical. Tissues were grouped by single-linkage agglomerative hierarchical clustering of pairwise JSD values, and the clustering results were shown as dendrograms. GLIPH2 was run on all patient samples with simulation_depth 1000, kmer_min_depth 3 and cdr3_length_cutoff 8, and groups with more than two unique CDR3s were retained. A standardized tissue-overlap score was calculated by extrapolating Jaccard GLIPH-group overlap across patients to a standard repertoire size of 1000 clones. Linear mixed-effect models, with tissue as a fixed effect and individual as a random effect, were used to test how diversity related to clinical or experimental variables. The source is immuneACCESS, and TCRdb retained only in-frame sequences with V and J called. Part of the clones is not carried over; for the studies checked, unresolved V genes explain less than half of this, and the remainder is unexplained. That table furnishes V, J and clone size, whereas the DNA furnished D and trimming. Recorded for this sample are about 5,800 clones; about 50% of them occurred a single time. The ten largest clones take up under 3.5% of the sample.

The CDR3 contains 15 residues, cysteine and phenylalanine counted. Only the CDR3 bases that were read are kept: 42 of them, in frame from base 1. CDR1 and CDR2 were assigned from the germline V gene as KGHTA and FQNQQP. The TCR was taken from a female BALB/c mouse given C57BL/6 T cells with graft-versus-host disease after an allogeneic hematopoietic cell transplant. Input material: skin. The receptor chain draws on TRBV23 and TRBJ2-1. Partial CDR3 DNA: TGCTCCAGCAGTCAATCGATTGGAAACTATGCTGAGCAGTTC. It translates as CSSSQSIGNYAEQF. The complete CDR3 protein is CSSSQSIGNYAEQFF.